Listed below are T cell receptor beta chains from one sample, sequenced in a study of technical replicates of blood from a handful of donors. Method: immunoSEQ multiplex PCR; TCRdb's copy keeps in-frame clones and lacks some. This table has roughly 76,000 clones, 94% appearing once. Source material: T cells isolated from PBMCs. The receptors stem from a human donor in good health. The CDR3 runs from the conserved cysteine through the conserved F or W. Fields, in order: V gene, J gene, D gene, clone size, CDR3 DNA, CDR3 protein. The D gene is left open where the match is weak. Expanded clones get a size class; other rows say once, few or many, or leave the size out.

v_call: TRBV5-6; j_call: TRBJ1-2; d_call: NA; clone_size: NA; cdr3_nt: TGTGCCAGCAGCTTGTGGGGGACAAGCGGCTACACCTTC; cdr3_aa: CASSLWGTSGYTF
v_call: TRBV19; j_call: TRBJ2-3; d_call: TRBD2; clone_size: NA; cdr3_nt: TGTGCCAGTAGTATAGGCCCTAGCGGGGGCCGGGGTACGCAGTATTTT; cdr3_aa: CASSIGPSGGRGTQYF
v_call: TRBV2; j_call: TRBJ2-1; d_call: NA; clone_size: NA; cdr3_nt: TGTGCCAGCAGGGAAGATCTCCTCTCCTACAATGAGCAGTTCTTC; cdr3_aa: CASREDLLSYNEQFF
v_call: TRBV5-1; j_call: TRBJ1-1; d_call: NA; clone_size: once; cdr3_nt: TGCGCCAGCAGCTTTTCAGGGAACACTGAAGCTTTCTTT; cdr3_aa: CASSFSGNTEAFF
v_call: TRBV5-1; j_call: TRBJ2-7; d_call: NA; clone_size: NA; cdr3_nt: TGCGCCAGCAGCTTTTACACAGGTTTCAGCGAGCAGTACTTC; cdr3_aa: CASSFYTGFSEQYF
v_call: TRBV10-1; j_call: TRBJ2-7; d_call: NA; clone_size: few; cdr3_nt: TGCGCCAGCAGTGCAGGGGCCACCTACGAGCAGTACTTC; cdr3_aa: CASSAGATYEQYF
v_call: TRBV28; j_call: TRBJ1-4; d_call: NA; clone_size: NA; cdr3_nt: TGTGCCAGCAGTTTATCGAGGAGTTACGGTGGAAAACTGTTTTTT; cdr3_aa: CASSLSRSYGGKLFF
v_call: TRBV5-1; j_call: TRBJ1-4; d_call: TRBD1; clone_size: NA; cdr3_nt: TGCGCCAGCAGCCCGGACAGGACTAATGAAAAACTGTTTTTT; cdr3_aa: CASSPDRTNEKLFF
v_call: TRBV12-1; j_call: TRBJ1-5; d_call: NA; clone_size: once; cdr3_nt: TGTGCCAGCAGCTTTGTAGACAGGCTCCCGATGTACAATCAGCCCCAGCATTTT; cdr3_aa: CASSFVDRLPMYNQPQHF
v_call: TRBV28; j_call: TRBJ1-2; d_call: NA; clone_size: NA; cdr3_nt: TGTGCCAGCAGTCAAGAGGGGAGGCACTATGGCTACACCTTC; cdr3_aa: CASSQEGRHYGYTF
v_call: TRBV12-5; j_call: TRBJ1-5; d_call: TRBD1; clone_size: NA; cdr3_nt: TGTGCTAGTGGTTTGGTACTGACAGGGAATAGCAATCAGCCCCAGCATTTT; cdr3_aa: CASGLVLTGNSNQPQHF
v_call: TRBV19; j_call: TRBJ1-1; d_call: NA; clone_size: NA; cdr3_nt: TGTGCCAGTAGTATTCTCACAGGGATGGGGAACACTGAAGCTTTCTTT; cdr3_aa: CASSILTGMGNTEAFF
v_call: TRBV11-3; j_call: TRBJ1-1; d_call: TRBD1; clone_size: NA; cdr3_nt: TGTGCCAGCAGCACCTGGACAGGGGGCCTCGGTGAAGCTTTCTTT; cdr3_aa: CASSTWTGGLGEAFF
v_call: TRBV5-1; j_call: TRBJ2-2; d_call: NA; clone_size: NA; cdr3_nt: TGCGCCAGCAGCTTCTTCCTAGGAGCGAACACCGGGGAGCTGTTTTTT; cdr3_aa: CASSFFLGANTGELFF
v_call: TRBV25-1; j_call: TRBJ1-1; d_call: NA; clone_size: NA; cdr3_nt: TGTGCCAGCAGTGACCGCAGGGGCCCTGAAGCTTTCTTT; cdr3_aa: CASSDRRGPEAFF
v_call: TRBV29-1; j_call: TRBJ1-4; d_call: NA; clone_size: NA; cdr3_nt: TGCAGCGTTGGGGTAGGGAGGGATGAAAAACTGTTTTTT; cdr3_aa: CSVGVGRDEKLFF
v_call: TRBV5-1; j_call: TRBJ2-3; d_call: NA; clone_size: NA; cdr3_nt: TGCGCCAGCAGCAATATCCAGGGCCCTGGCACAGATACGCAGTATTTT; cdr3_aa: CASSNIQGPGTDTQYF
v_call: TRBV5-1; j_call: TRBJ2-7; d_call: NA; clone_size: NA; cdr3_nt: TGCGCCAGCAGCTCGGACAGTGGCTACGAGCAGTACTTC; cdr3_aa: CASSSDSGYEQYF
v_call: TRBV6-6; j_call: TRBJ2-2; d_call: TRBD1; clone_size: NA; cdr3_nt: TGTGCCAGCAACCGGGACAGGCTCACCGGGGAGCTGTTTTTT; cdr3_aa: CASNRDRLTGELFF
v_call: TRBV28; j_call: TRBJ1-4; d_call: TRBD1; clone_size: NA; cdr3_nt: TGTGCCAGCAGGGACAGGCGCAATAATGAAAAACTGTTTTTT; cdr3_aa: CASRDRRNNEKLFF
v_call: TRBV13; j_call: TRBJ2-2; d_call: NA; clone_size: NA; cdr3_nt: TGTGCCAGCAAGAGAGGGACCGGGGAGCTGTTTTTT; cdr3_aa: CASKRGTGELFF
v_call: TRBV19; j_call: TRBJ1-2; d_call: TRBD1; clone_size: NA; cdr3_nt: TGTGCCAGTAGTATAGACGGACAGGGACGCTATGGCTACACCTTC; cdr3_aa: CASSIDGQGRYGYTF
v_call: TRBV5-1; j_call: TRBJ2-7; d_call: NA; clone_size: NA; cdr3_nt: TGCGCCAGCAGCTTAGGGACTTACGAGCAGTACTTC; cdr3_aa: CASSLGTYEQYF
v_call: TRBV5-4; j_call: TRBJ2-3; d_call: NA; clone_size: NA; cdr3_nt: TGTGCCAGCAGATCCCGCAGCGGAGATAGCACAGATACGCAGTATTTT; cdr3_aa: CASRSRSGDSTDTQYF
v_call: TRBV6-6; j_call: TRBJ2-7; d_call: TRBD1; clone_size: NA; cdr3_nt: TGTGCCAGCAGTTACGGAACAGGGGGAACCTACGAGCAGTACTTC; cdr3_aa: CASSYGTGGTYEQYF
v_call: TRBV30; j_call: TRBJ2-7; d_call: TRBD2; clone_size: NA; cdr3_nt: TGTGCCTGGATATTACCAGGCGGGGGTACCGAGCAGTACTTC; cdr3_aa: CAWILPGGGTEQYF
v_call: TRBV7-9; j_call: TRBJ2-7; d_call: NA; clone_size: NA; cdr3_nt: TGTGCCAGCAGCTCGGGTTACTACTACGAGCAGTACTTC; cdr3_aa: CASSSGYYYEQYF
v_call: TRBV11-2; j_call: TRBJ1-1; d_call: TRBD1; clone_size: NA; cdr3_nt: TGTGCCAGCAGCTTAGTTACACAGGGGGAAGCTTTCTTT; cdr3_aa: CASSLVTQGEAFF
v_call: TRBV9; j_call: TRBJ2-1; d_call: NA; clone_size: NA; cdr3_nt: TGTGCCAGCAGCATCAACAGTGCAGGCTCCTACAATGAGCAGTTCTTC; cdr3_aa: CASSINSAGSYNEQFF
v_call: TRBV6-1; j_call: TRBJ2-7; d_call: NA; clone_size: once; cdr3_nt: TGTGCCAGCAGGGTCCGGGACAACCACGAGCAGTACTTC; cdr3_aa: CASRVRDNHEQYF
v_call: TRBV6-1; j_call: TRBJ1-5; d_call: NA; clone_size: NA; cdr3_nt: TGTGCCAGCAGAGGACAGCCAGAGGGCCAGCCCCAGCATTTT; cdr3_aa: CASRGQPEGQPQHF
v_call: TRBV21-1; j_call: TRBJ1-4; d_call: NA; clone_size: NA; cdr3_nt: TGTGCCAGCAGCAAAGCGCTTTTGGGCACAACTAATGAAAAACTGTTTTTT; cdr3_aa: CASSKALLGTTNEKLFF
v_call: TRBV7-9; j_call: TRBJ2-2; d_call: TRBD2; clone_size: NA; cdr3_nt: TGTGCCAGCAGCTTTAAAAGCGGGGGGTCGAGCGAGAACACCGGGGAGCTGTTTTTT; cdr3_aa: CASSFKSGGSSENTGELFF
v_call: TRBV2; j_call: TRBJ1-2; d_call: NA; clone_size: NA; cdr3_nt: TGTGCCAGCAGCGGGGGAACAGATTATGGCTACACCTTC; cdr3_aa: CASSGGTDYGYTF
v_call: TRBV9; j_call: TRBJ2-1; d_call: NA; clone_size: NA; cdr3_nt: TGTGCCAGCAGCGTAGGCGGGGATCGGGGAAATGAGCAGTTCTTC; cdr3_aa: CASSVGGDRGNEQFF
v_call: TRBV13; j_call: TRBJ2-7; d_call: NA; clone_size: NA; cdr3_nt: TGTGCCAGCAGCTTAGGCGAGGAGTCGGGGGAGCAGTACTTC; cdr3_aa: CASSLGEESGEQYF
v_call: TRBV21-1; j_call: TRBJ1-5; d_call: NA; clone_size: NA; cdr3_nt: TGTGCCAGCAGCAAAGACAGCCCACAACGTTCCCAGCATTTT; cdr3_aa: CASSKDSPQRSQHF
v_call: TRBV2; j_call: TRBJ2-7; d_call: NA; clone_size: NA; cdr3_nt: TGTGCCAGCAGAAGTAAGTCCAGCTCCTACGAGCAGTACTTC; cdr3_aa: CASRSKSSSYEQYF
v_call: TRBV2; j_call: TRBJ2-6; d_call: NA; clone_size: NA; cdr3_nt: TGTGCCAGCAGTGGACAGTTAAACTCTGGGGCCAACGTCCTGACTTTC; cdr3_aa: CASSGQLNSGANVLTF
v_call: TRBV5-1; j_call: TRBJ2-7; d_call: TRBD2; clone_size: once; cdr3_nt: TGCGCCAGCAGCTTGGGCAGCGGGGGGTCCTACGAGCAGTACTTC; cdr3_aa: CASSLGSGGSYEQYF
v_call: TRBV27; j_call: TRBJ2-2; d_call: TRBD2; clone_size: NA; cdr3_nt: TGTGCCAGCAGTTTATCTTCAGCACCTAGCGGGACATACACCGGGGAGCTGTTTTTT; cdr3_aa: CASSLSSAPSGTYTGELFF
v_call: TRBV6-5; j_call: TRBJ2-5; d_call: NA; clone_size: NA; cdr3_nt: TGTGCCAGCGGCGGCAGGGGACAAGAGACCCAGTACTTC; cdr3_aa: CASGGRGQETQYF
v_call: TRBV9; j_call: TRBJ1-2; d_call: NA; clone_size: few; cdr3_nt: TGTGCCAGCAGCGCAGGGATTGGCTATGGCTACACCTTC; cdr3_aa: CASSAGIGYGYTF
v_call: TRBV5-1; j_call: TRBJ2-7; d_call: TRBD2; clone_size: once; cdr3_nt: TGCGCCAGCAGCTTGGTGCCCGGGGGGTCGACTTCCTACGAGCAGTACTTC; cdr3_aa: CASSLVPGGSTSYEQYF
v_call: TRBV5-1; j_call: TRBJ2-3; d_call: TRBD2; clone_size: NA; cdr3_nt: TGCGCCAGCAGCTTGCAGCGGGGGGAGGCAGATACGCAGTATTTT; cdr3_aa: CASSLQRGEADTQYF
v_call: TRBV5-1; j_call: TRBJ2-7; d_call: TRBD1; clone_size: NA; cdr3_nt: TGCGCCAGCAGCTTGGTGGGACAGGGCTCGAGTCTTGGCGAGCAGTACTTC; cdr3_aa: CASSLVGQGSSLGEQYF
v_call: TRBV11-2; j_call: TRBJ2-7; d_call: NA; clone_size: NA; cdr3_nt: TGTGCCAGCAGCTTAGTTTTGAAGCCCTACGAGCAGTACTTC; cdr3_aa: CASSLVLKPYEQYF
v_call: TRBV15; j_call: TRBJ2-5; d_call: NA; clone_size: NA; cdr3_nt: TGTGCCACCAGCAGAGATCGGGGAGTGGGGGAGACCCAGTACTTC; cdr3_aa: CATSRDRGVGETQYF
v_call: TRBV15; j_call: TRBJ1-5; d_call: TRBD1; clone_size: once; cdr3_nt: TGTGCCACCAGCAGAGCCAGGGGGCAATATCAGCCCCAGCATTTT; cdr3_aa: CATSRARGQYQPQHF
v_call: TRBV30; j_call: TRBJ2-3; d_call: NA; clone_size: NA; cdr3_nt: TGTGCCTGGTCGGAACAGGGTAGGGGCACAGATACGCAGTATTTT; cdr3_aa: CAWSEQGRGTDTQYF
v_call: TRBV6-1; j_call: TRBJ2-1; d_call: TRBD2; clone_size: NA; cdr3_nt: TGTGCCAGCAGTGAACCGGGGGGGCCCAATGAGCAGTTCTTC; cdr3_aa: CASSEPGGPNEQFF
v_call: TRBV29-1; j_call: TRBJ1-2; d_call: NA; clone_size: NA; cdr3_nt: TGCAGCGTTGCGTTTGCAGCTAACTATGGCTACACCTTC; cdr3_aa: CSVAFAANYGYTF
v_call: TRBV27; j_call: TRBJ1-2; d_call: NA; clone_size: NA; cdr3_nt: TGTGCCAGCAGTTTAAAAGGCAGGGATGGCTATGGCTACACCTTC; cdr3_aa: CASSLKGRDGYGYTF
v_call: TRBV5-4; j_call: TRBJ1-3; d_call: NA; clone_size: NA; cdr3_nt: TGTGCCAGCAGCTTGGACGGGATTATCTCTGGAAACACCATATATTTT; cdr3_aa: CASSLDGIISGNTIYF